Below, 24 T cell receptor beta chains from the same sample are listed, as sequenced in a study of early T cells in non-severe SARS-CoV-2 infection. TCRdb used MiXCR to reprocess the 5' RACE reads, holding one entry per CDR3 protein. The sample yields 40,000 to 50,000 distinct CDR3 sequences, 7.1% seen once. Sequencing was performed on whole blood. The receptors derive from an adult who was a healthcare worker with PCR-confirmed SARS-CoV-2 infection or an uninfected control (not recorded which).

This clonotype was observed a handful of times. V usage is TRBV2 and J usage is TRBJ1-1; no definite D call. This CDR3 spans 13 amino acids. Trimming cost V 10 bases and J 0 bases, with 12 bases left between them. Germline V gene data show CDR1 as SNHLY and CDR2 as FYNNEI. The CDR3 region is CATQTDVNTEAFF. For the CDR3, the DNA is TGTGCCACCCAGACCGATGTGAACACTGAAGCTTTCTTT. Based on the CDR3 plus reference TRBV2 and TRBJ1-1, the full variable domain is EPEVTQTPSHQVTQMGQEVILRCVPISNHLYFYWYRQILGQKVEFLVSFYNNEISEKSEIFDDQFSVERPDGSNFTLKIRSTKLEDSAMYFCATQTDVNTEAFFGQGTRLTVV.

In its sample, this clonotype was seen many times. This rearrangement joins TRBV4-1 to TRBJ2-3; perhaps D is TRBD1 or TRBD2 (6 bases each). The CDR3 totals 16 residues. CDR1 is MGHRA and CDR2 is YSYEKL in the germline V gene. V was clipped by 3 bases and J by 2 bases, with 15 bases between them. The CDR3 DNA is TGCGCCAGCAGCCAGCCTGGGGGGCGGAACACAGATACGCAGTATTTT. Its protein product is CASSQPGGRNTDTQYF.

The chain uses TRBV6-5 and TRBJ1-2; the D gene is possibly TRBD1 (6 bases). Looked up from germline, CDR1 is MNHEY and CDR2 is SVGAGI. CDR3 size: 15 residues. V was shortened by 6 bases and J by 4 bases, with 18 bases between the two germline ends. CDR3 region: CASRAPGERSYGYTF. The CDR3 DNA is TGTGCCAGCAGAGCCCCAGGGGAAAGAAGCTATGGCTACACCTTC.

There are a few counts of this clonotype. The genes are TRBV29-1 and TRBJ2-1; no clear D gene. In germline, CDR1 is SQVTM, CDR2 ANQGSEA. The CDR3 covers 12 residues. The ends were cut back, 7 bases at V and 5 bases at J, with 12 bases in the middle. CDR3 protein: CSAPRINNEQFF. As DNA, the CDR3 is TGCAGCGCCCCCCGCATTAACAATGAGCAGTTCTTC.

The rearrangement links TRBV10-3 to TRBJ2-3, with D tentatively TRBD1 (6 bases). The CDR3 length is 16 residues. CDR1 and CDR2 (germline): ENHRY, SYGVKD. Trimming took 3 bases from V and 0 from J, leaving 13 bases between them. The CDR3 spells CAISDLGAVSTDTQYF. DNA for the CDR3: TGTGCCATCAGTGACCTGGGGGCGGTAAGCACAGATACGCAGTATTTT.

This clonotype was counted ten times or more. The J gene is TRBJ2-7, the V gene TRBV7-9; no definite D call. CDR3 size: 11 residues. The germline V gene encodes CDR1 SEHNR and CDR2 FQNEAQ (reference sequence). Trimming shortened V by 1 base and J by 6 bases, and 4 bases separated the two germline ends. The CDR3 region has the DNA TGTGCCAGCAGCTTAGGGATCGAGCAGTACTTC. This codes for CASSLGIEQYF. Using reference TRBV7-9 and TRBJ2-7 for the parts outside the CDR3, the full variable domain is DTGVSQNPRHKITKRGQNVTFRCDPISEHNRLYWYRQTLGQGPEFLTYFQNEAQLEKSRLLSDRFSAERPKGSFSTLEIQRTEQGDSAMYLCASSLGIEQYFGPGTRLTVT.

The chain employs TRBV12-3 or TRBV12-4 and TRBJ2-7, with a tentative D call TRBD1 (6 bases). The CDR3 has 13 residues. The V gene lost 3 bases and the J gene lost 5 bases, with 11 bases spanning the gap. CDR3 protein: CASSFQGTNEQYF. The CDR3 bases are TGTGCCAGCAGTTTCCAGGGGACGAACGAGCAGTACTTC.

The rearrangement links TRBV4-1 to TRBJ1-6; the match to TRBD1 covers 9 bases. The germline CDR1 and CDR2 sequences are MGHRA and YSYEKL. The CDR3 extends over 16 amino acids. V lost 4 bases to trimming and J lost 9 bases; unmatched junction nucleotides: 10. As DNA, the CDR3 is TGCGCCAGCAGCCCGTTCCTGGGGGGACAGGGTTCACCCCTCCACTTT. It is translated as CASSPFLGGQGSPLHF.

This clonotype is categorized as medium-sized. The chain links TRBV5-1 to TRBJ2-2; no definite D call. The germline V and J ends were trimmed by 1 base and 6 bases, with 10 bases remaining between them. CDR1 and CDR2 from the germline V gene are SGHRS and YFSETQ. The CDR3 extends over 14 amino acids. This CDR3 is CASSLRTPPGELFF. The CDR3 nucleotides are TGCGCCAGCAGCTTGCGGACCCCACCCGGGGAGCTGTTTTTT.

This clonotype was recorded many times. The chain uses TRBV7-8 and TRBJ2-7; D might be TRBD1 or TRBD2, each matching 5 bases. This CDR3 region has 15 residues. Germline V gives CDR1 SGHVS, CDR2 FQNEAQ. Trimming pared 0 bases from V and 4 bases from J, leaving 13 bases between. CDR3 loop: CASSLASQGGYEQYF. DNA for the CDR3: TGTGCCAGCAGCTTAGCATCCCAGGGCGGGTACGAGCAGTACTTC.

In its sample, this clonotype was seen a few times. The chain recombines TRBV6-2 or TRBV6-3 with TRBJ2-1; TRBD1 aligns across 7 bases. The CDR3 is made up of 14 amino acids. Looked up from germline, CDR1 is MNHEY and CDR2 is SVGEGT. The V segment lost 4 bases and the J segment 0 bases; nucleotides outside the gene matches: 0. CDR3 protein: CASSWDSSYNEQFF. The CDR3 region has the DNA TGTGCCAGCAGTTGGGACAGCTCCTACAATGAGCAGTTCTTC.

At least ten counts were recorded for this clonotype. The V and J genes are TRBV6-6 and TRBJ1-1; 11 nucleotides agree with TRBD1. The CDR3 loop spans 14 amino acids. V gave up 5 bases and J gave up 3 bases; unmatched junction bases: 2. Germline CDR1 is MNHNY and CDR2 is SVGAGI (reference sequence). The chain's CDR3 is CASSRDRGYTEAFF. The CDR3 DNA sequence: TGTGCCAGCAGTCGGGACAGGGGGTACACTGAAGCTTTCTTT.

This clonotype showed up many times. This sequence joins TRBV5-1 and TRBJ2-6; D not resolved. Trimming shortened V by 4 bases and J by 0 bases, and 8 bases separated the two germline ends. Per the germline V gene, CDR1 is SGHRS and CDR2 is YFSETQ. The CDR3 consists of 15 residues. CDR3 coding DNA: TGCGCCAGCAGCCGCCAATACTCTGGGGCCAACGTCCTGACTTTC. Its translation: CASSRQYSGANVLTF.

There are a few counts of this clonotype. The chain is built from TRBV29-1 and TRBJ1-6; 8 bases are a match to TRBD1. V shed 0 bases and J 9 bases; nucleotides not matched to a gene: 4. The CDR3 totals 14 residues. Germline V gives CDR1 SQVTM, CDR2 ANQGSEA. CDR3: CSVEDRGPGSPLHF. The CDR3 region has the DNA TGCAGCGTTGAAGACAGGGGGCCAGGTTCACCCCTCCACTTT.

The gene calls are TRBV12-3 or TRBV12-4 and TRBJ2-3; D perhaps matches TRBD1 (7 bases). The CDR3 runs 15 residues. The V and J ends lost 2 bases and 3 bases respectively, with 12 bases between them. CDR3 DNA: TGTGCCAGCAGTTTACAGGGGGGCCGAACAGATACGCAGTATTTT. Translating gives CASSLQGGRTDTQYF.

This clonotype was counted many times. This chain connects TRBV5-4 to TRBJ2-7; TRBD2 aligns across 7 bases. J gave up 6 bases and V 4 bases, and 10 bases lay outside the gene matches. The V gene's germline CDR1 is SGHNT and CDR2 YYREEE (reference sequence). CDR3 length equals 14 residues. In DNA form, the CDR3 reads TGTGCCAGCAGCCGGCCCTCGGGAGGTCTCGAGCAGTACTTC. This encodes CASSRPSGGLEQYF.

Only a few counts were recorded for this clonotype. The chain recombines TRBV13 with TRBJ2-3; no definite D call. Germline values: CDR1 PRHDT, CDR2 FYEKMQ (reference sequence). Trimming cost V 2 bases and J 2 bases, with 5 bases left between them. This CDR3 spans 13 amino acids. CDR3 loop: CASSLTATDTQYF. The CDR3 region has the DNA TGTGCCAGCAGCTTAACGGCCACAGATACGCAGTATTTT. The full variable domain, in which reference TRBV13 and TRBJ2-3 provide the parts outside the CDR3, is AAGVIQSPRHLIKEKRETATLKCYPIPRHDTVYWYQQGPGQDPQFLISFYEKMQSDKGSIPDRFSAQQFSDYHSELNMSSLELGDSALYFCASSLTATDTQYFGPGTRLTVL.

This sequence joins TRBV7-3 and TRBJ2-1; D unresolved. V lost 5 bases to trimming and J lost 4 bases, with 9 bases between them. Germline CDR1 is SGHTA and CDR2 is FQGTGA. The CDR3 runs 13 residues. CDR3: CASSRGPYNEQFF. Here the CDR3 DNA reads TGTGCCAGCAGCCGAGGACCATACAATGAGCAGTTCTTC.

This sequence joins TRBV11-2 and TRBJ2-7; D may be TRBD1 or TRBD2 (5 bases each). Germline CDR1 and CDR2: SGHAT and FQNNGV. The V end was cut by 3 bases, the J end by 7 bases, with 16 bases between. The CDR3 length is 14 residues. CDR3 coding DNA: TGTGCCAGCAGCTTGTACGGGGCTAAGGGTGAGCAGTACTTC. This codes for CASSLYGAKGEQYF.

This clonotype was seen repeatedly, ten times or more. The V and J genes are TRBV6-5 and TRBJ2-5; D possibly uses TRBD1 or TRBD2 (6 bases each). The germline CDR1 and CDR2 sequences are MNHEY and SVGAGI. V was pared by 1 base and J by 3 bases, with 9 bases between. CDR3 size: 14 residues. The CDR3 loop reads CASSYWGAEETQYF. The CDR3, as DNA: TGTGCCAGCAGTTACTGGGGGGCCGAAGAGACCCAGTACTTC.

This clonotype appeared a few times. The rearrangement links TRBV20-1 to TRBJ2-3; D may correspond to TRBD1 or TRBD2 (6 bases each). Trimming left V 5 bases short and J 5 bases short, with 26 bases between. The CDR3 runs to 17 residues. Germline loops: CDR1 DFQATT, CDR2 SNEGSKA (reference sequence). The CDR3 DNA reads TGCAGTGCTGGGGGCCCGACCGAACTTTCAGCGGGAGATACGCAGTATTTT. It encodes CSAGGPTELSAGDTQYF.

This CDR3 is CASRERDSYNSPLHF. The CDR3 nucleotides are TGTGCCAGCAGGGAACGGGACTCATATAATTCACCCCTCCACTTT. The gene calls are TRBV2 and TRBJ1-6; weak D call: TRBD1 (5 bases). The V end lost 6 bases, the J end lost 4 bases, and 13 bases lay between the germline ends. The CDR3 loop spans 15 amino acids. Germline V gives CDR1 SNHLY, CDR2 FYNNEI. Full variable domain (missing parts from reference TRBV2 and TRBJ1-6): EPEVTQTPSHQVTQMGQEVILRCVPISNHLYFYWYRQILGQKVEFLVSFYNNEISEKSEIFDDQFSVERPDGSNFTLKIRSTKLEDSAMYFCASRERDSYNSPLHFGNGTRLTVT.

This clonotype has ten or more counts. The chain uses TRBV27 and TRBJ2-2, with 9 positions matching TRBD2. Unmatched junction bases numbered 6, after V lost 5 bases and J lost 2 bases. This CDR3 has 16 residues. Germline-derived CDR1 and CDR2 are MNHEY and SMNVEV (reference sequence). DNA of the CDR3: TGTGCCAGCAGTCTCAGCGGGGGGAGTAACACCGGGGAGCTGTTTTTT. Protein product: CASSLSGGSNTGELFF.

This clonotype was observed a handful of times. The gene calls are TRBV20-1 and TRBJ1-5; D may be TRBD1 (5 bases). This CDR3 region has 13 residues. Germline V CDR1 and CDR2: DFQATT, SNEGSKA (reference sequence). Trimming left V 3 bases short and J 6 bases short, with 12 bases between. CDR3 bases: TGCAGTGCTAGGACAGCGGAGAGTCAGCCCCAGCATTTT. Amino acids: CSARTAESQPQHF.